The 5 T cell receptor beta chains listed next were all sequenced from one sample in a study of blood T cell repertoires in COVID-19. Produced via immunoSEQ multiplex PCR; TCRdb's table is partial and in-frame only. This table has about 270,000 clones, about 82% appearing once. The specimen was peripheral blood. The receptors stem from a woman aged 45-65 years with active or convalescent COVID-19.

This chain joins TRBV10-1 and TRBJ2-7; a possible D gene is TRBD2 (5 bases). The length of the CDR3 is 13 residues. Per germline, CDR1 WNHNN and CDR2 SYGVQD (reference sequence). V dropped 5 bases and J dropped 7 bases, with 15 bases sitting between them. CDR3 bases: TGCGCCAGCAGTAAGGAACCCACGGGGGAGCAGTACTTC. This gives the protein CASSKEPTGEQYF.

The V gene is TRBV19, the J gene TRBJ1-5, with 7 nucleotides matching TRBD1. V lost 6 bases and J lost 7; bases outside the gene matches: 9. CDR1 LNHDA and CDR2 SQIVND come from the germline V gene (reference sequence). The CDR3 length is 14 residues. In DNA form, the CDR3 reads TGTGCCAGTAGCTACATGACAGGGAGACAGCCCCAGCATTTT. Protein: CASSYMTGRQPQHF.

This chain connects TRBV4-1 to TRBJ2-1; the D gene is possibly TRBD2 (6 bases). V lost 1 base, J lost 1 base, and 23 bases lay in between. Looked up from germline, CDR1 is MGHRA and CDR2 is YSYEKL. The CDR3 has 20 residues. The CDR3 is CASSQGDLAAGGSSYNEQFF. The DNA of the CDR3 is TGCGCCAGCAGCCAAGGGGATTTAGCGGCAGGCGGATCGTCCTACAATGAGCAGTTCTTC.

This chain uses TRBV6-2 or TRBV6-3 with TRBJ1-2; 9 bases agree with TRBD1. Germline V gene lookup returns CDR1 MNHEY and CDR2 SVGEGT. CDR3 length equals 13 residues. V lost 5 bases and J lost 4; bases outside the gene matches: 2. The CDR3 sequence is CASSRDRAYGYTF. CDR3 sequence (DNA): TGTGCCAGCAGTCGGGACAGGGCCTATGGCTACACCTTC.

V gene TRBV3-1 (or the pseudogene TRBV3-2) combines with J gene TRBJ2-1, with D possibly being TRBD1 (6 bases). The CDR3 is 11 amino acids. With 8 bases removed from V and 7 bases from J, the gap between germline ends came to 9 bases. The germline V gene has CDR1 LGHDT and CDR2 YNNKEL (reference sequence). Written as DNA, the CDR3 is TGTGCCAGCGAAGGGGGAAATGAGCAGTTCTTC. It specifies CASEGGNEQFF.